Listed here is a single TCR beta chain. Its specificity is unknown. The entry originates in a study of T cell repertoires in cytomegalovirus infection. Study-level points and caveats: CMV-specific TCR beta clonotypes restricted by HLA-C were the ones dominating the ex vivo response.

Using its own MiXCR run on the reads, TCRdb lists one record per CDR3 protein. The data show some 280,000 distinct CDR3 sequences, roughly an eighth seen once. The receptor was isolated from a human donor in good health (CMV status not recorded). Some clones in this sample may be carry-over from other donors' samples. Sequencing input: PBMCs.

The CDR3 reads CSAQGSVNSPLHF. CDR3 nucleotides: TGCAGTGCTCAGGGGTCGGTGAATTCACCCCTCCACTTT. V usage is TRBV20-1 and J usage is TRBJ1-6, with TRBD1 as a possible D gene (6 bases). V was pared by 5 bases and J by 7 bases, with 12 bases between. This CDR3 is 13 amino acids long. Germline lookup yields CDR1 DFQATT and CDR2 SNEGSKA (reference sequence).